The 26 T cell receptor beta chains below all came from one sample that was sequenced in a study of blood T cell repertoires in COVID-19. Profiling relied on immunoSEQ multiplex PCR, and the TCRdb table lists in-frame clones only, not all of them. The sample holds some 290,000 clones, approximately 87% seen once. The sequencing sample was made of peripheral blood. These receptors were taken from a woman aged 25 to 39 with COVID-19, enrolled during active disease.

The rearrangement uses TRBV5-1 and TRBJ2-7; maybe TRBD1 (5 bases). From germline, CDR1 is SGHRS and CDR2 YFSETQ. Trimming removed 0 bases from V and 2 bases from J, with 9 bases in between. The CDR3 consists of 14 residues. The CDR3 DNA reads TGCGCCAGCAGCTTGGCTAGGGGCCCCTACGAGCAGTACTTC. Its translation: CASSLARGPYEQYF.

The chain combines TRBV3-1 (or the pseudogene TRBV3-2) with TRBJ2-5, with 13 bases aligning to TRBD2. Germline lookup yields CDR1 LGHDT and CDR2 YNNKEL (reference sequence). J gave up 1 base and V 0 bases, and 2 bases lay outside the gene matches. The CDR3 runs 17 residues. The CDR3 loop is CASSQEGLAGTQETQYF. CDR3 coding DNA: TGTGCCAGCAGCCAAGAGGGACTAGCGGGGACCCAAGAGACCCAGTACTTC.

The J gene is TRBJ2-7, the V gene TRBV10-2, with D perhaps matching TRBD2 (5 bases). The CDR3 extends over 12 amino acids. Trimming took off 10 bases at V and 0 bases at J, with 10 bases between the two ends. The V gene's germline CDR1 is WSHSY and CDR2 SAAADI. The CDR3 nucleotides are TGCGCCAACCTAGGGAGCTCCTACGAGCAGTACTTC. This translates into CANLGSSYEQYF.

Here the CDR3 reads CASSQDYAGQPQHF. The CDR3 DNA sequence: TGCGCCAGCAGCCAAGATTATGCGGGACAGCCCCAGCATTTT. The genes are TRBV4-1 and TRBJ1-5, with D hard to call. The germline V gene encodes CDR1 MGHRA and CDR2 YSYEKL. The ends were cut back, 0 bases at V and 7 bases at J, with 10 bases in the middle. The CDR3 runs 14 residues.

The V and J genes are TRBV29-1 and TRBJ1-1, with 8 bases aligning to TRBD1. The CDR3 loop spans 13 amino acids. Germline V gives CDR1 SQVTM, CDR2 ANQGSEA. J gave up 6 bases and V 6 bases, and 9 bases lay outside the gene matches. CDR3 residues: CSVEQGGTPEAFF. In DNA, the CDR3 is TGCAGCGTGGAACAGGGGGGAACGCCTGAAGCTTTCTTT.

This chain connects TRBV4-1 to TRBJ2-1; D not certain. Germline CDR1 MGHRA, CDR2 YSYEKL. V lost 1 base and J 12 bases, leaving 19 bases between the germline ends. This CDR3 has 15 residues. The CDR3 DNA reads TGCGCCAGCAGCCAAGGACCAGGTCGCTATATGGCGCAGTTCTTC. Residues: CASSQGPGRYMAQFF.

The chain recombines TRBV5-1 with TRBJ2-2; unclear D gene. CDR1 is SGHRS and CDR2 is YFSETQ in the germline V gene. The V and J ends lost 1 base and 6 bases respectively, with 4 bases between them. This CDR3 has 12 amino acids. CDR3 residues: CASSLFSGELFF. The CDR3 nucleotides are TGCGCCAGCAGCTTGTTCTCCGGGGAGCTGTTTTTT.

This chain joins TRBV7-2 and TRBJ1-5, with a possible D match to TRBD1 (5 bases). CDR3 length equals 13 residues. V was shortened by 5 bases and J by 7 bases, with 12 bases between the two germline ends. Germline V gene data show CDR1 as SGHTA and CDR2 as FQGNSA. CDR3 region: CASSPRRGQPQHF. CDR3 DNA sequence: TGTGCCAGCAGCCCGCGGCGGGGGCAGCCCCAGCATTTT. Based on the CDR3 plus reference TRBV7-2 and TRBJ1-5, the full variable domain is GAGVSQSPSNKVTEKGKDVELRCDPISGHTALYWYRQSLGQGLEFLIYFQGNSAPDKSGLPSDRFSAERTGGSVSTLTIQRTQQEDSAVYLCASSPRRGQPQHFGDGTRLSIL.

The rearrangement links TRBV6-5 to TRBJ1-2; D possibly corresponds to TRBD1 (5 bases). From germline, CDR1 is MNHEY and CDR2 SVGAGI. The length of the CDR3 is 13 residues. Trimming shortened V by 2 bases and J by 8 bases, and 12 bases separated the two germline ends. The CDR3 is CASSYVKGNGYTF. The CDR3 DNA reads TGTGCCAGCAGTTACGTTAAGGGGAACGGCTACACCTTC.

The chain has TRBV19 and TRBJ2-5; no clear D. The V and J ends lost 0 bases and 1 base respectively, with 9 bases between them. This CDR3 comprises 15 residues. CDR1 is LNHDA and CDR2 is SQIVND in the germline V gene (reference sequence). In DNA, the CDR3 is TGTGCCAGTAGTATAGAGGCAGGCAGCCAAGAGACCCAGTACTTC. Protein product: CASSIEAGSQETQYF.

The chain's CDR3 is CASSATGAVFYEQYF. CDR3 DNA: TGTGCCAGCAGCGCAACAGGGGCCGTATTCTACGAGCAGTACTTC. The rearrangement links TRBV6-6 to TRBJ2-7; 7 bases line up with TRBD1. The germline V gene has CDR1 MNHNY and CDR2 SVGAGI (reference sequence). V lost 6 bases to trimming and J lost 3 bases; unmatched junction nucleotides: 11. This CDR3 region has 15 residues.

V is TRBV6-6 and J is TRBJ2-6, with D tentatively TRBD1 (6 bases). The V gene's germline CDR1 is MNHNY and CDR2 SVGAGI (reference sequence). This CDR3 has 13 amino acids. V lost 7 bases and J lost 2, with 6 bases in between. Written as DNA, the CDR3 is TGTGCCAGCACAGGGGCTGGGGCCAACGTCCTGACTTTC. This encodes CASTGAGANVLTF.

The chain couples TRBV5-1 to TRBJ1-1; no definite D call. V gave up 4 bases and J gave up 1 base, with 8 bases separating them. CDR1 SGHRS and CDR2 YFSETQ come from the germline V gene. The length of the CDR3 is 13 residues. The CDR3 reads CASSPPSNTEAFF. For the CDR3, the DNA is TGCGCCAGCAGCCCCCCTTCGAACACTGAAGCTTTCTTT.

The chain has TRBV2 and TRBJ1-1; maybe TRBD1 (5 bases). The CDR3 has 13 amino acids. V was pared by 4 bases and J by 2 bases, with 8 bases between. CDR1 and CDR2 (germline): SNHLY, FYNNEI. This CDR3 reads CASSGQFNTEAFF. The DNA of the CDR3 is TGTGCCAGCAGTGGACAGTTTAACACTGAAGCTTTCTTT.

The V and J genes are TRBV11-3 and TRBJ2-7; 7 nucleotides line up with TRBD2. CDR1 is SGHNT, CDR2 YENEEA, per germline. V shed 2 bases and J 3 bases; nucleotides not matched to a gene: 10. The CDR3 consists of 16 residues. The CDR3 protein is CASSLSSGGSIYEQYF. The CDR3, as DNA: TGTGCCAGCAGCTTATCGTCGGGGGGTTCGATCTACGAGCAGTACTTC. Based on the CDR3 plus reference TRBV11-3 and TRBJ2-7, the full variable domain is EAGVVQSPRYKIIEKKQPVAFWCNPISGHNTLYWYLQNLGQGPELLIRYENEEAVDDSQLPKDRFSAERLKGVDSTLKIQPAELGDSAVYLCASSLSSGGSIYEQYFGPGTRLTVT.

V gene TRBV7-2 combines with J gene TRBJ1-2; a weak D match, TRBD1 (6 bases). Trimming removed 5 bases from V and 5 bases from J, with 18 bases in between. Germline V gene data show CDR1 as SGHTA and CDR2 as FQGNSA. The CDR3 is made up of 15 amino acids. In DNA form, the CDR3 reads TGTGCCAGCAGCCCTCGGTCCCGTAGGGGGTATGGCTACACCTTC. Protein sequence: CASSPRSRRGYGYTF.

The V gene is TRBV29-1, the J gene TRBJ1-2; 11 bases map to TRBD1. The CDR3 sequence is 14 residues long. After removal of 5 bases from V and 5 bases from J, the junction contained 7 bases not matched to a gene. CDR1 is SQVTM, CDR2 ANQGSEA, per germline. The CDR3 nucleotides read TGCAGCGTTATGACGCGGGACAGGGGGTATGGCTACACCTTC. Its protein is CSVMTRDRGYGYTF.

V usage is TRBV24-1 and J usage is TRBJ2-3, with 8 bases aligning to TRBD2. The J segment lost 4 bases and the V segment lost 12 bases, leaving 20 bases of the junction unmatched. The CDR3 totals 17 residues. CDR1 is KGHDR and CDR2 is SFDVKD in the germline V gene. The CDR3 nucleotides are TGTGCCCCGAGGCGGGGGGCCTTCTCAACGACCCCAGATACGCAGTATTTT. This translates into CAPRRGAFSTTPDTQYF.

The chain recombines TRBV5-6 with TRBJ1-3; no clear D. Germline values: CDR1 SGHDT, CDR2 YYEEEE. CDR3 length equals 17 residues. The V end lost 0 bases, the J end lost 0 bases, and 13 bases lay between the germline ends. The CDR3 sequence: CASSLAGRTDSGNTIYF. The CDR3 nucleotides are TGTGCCAGCAGCTTGGCTGGGAGGACCGACTCTGGAAACACCATATATTTT.

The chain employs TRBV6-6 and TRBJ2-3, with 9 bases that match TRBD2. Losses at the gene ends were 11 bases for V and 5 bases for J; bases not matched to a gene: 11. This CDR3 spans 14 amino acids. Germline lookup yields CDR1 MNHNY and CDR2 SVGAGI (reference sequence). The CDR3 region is CAASWGGGGDTQYF. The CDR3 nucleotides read TGTGCCGCCTCCTGGGGCGGGGGGGGAGATACGCAGTATTTT.

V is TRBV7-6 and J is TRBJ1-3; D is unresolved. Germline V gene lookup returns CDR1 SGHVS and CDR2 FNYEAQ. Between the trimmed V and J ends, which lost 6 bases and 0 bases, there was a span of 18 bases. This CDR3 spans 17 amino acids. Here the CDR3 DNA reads TGTGCCAGCAGTCGCTTCGTGGGAGGAGCCTCTGGAAACACCATATATTTT. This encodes CASSRFVGGASGNTIYF.

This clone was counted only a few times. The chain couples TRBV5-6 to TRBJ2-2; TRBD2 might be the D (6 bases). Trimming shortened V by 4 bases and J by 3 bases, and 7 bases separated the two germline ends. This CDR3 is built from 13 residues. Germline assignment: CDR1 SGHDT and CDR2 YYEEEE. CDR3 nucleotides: TGTGCCAGCAGCCGCGGGGACACCGGGGAGCTGTTTTTT. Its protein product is CASSRGDTGELFF. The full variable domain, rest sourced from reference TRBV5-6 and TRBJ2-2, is DAGVTQSPTHLIKTRGQQVTLRCSPKSGHDTVSWYQQALGQGPQFIFQYYEEEERQRGNFPDRFSGHQFPNYSSELNVNALLLGDSALYLCASSRGDTGELFFGEGSRLTVL.

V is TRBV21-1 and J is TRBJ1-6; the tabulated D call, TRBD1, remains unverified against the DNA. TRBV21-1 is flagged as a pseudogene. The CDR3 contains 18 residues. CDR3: CASSKDQVANSYNSPLHF. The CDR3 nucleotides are TGTGCCAGCAGCAAAGACCAGGTCGCCAACTCCTATAATTCACCCCTCCACTTT.

CDR3 nucleotide sequence: TGCGCCAGCAGCCTTCTGGGAGGGTATGACGGGGGAAGCACTGAAGCTTTCTTT. It translates to CASSLLGGYDGGSTEAFF. The chain uses TRBV4-1 and TRBJ1-1, with a tentative D call TRBD1 (5 bases). The CDR3 spans 18 residues. Germline V gene data show CDR1 as MGHRA and CDR2 as YSYEKL. Trimming left V 4 bases short and J 4 bases short, with 25 bases between.

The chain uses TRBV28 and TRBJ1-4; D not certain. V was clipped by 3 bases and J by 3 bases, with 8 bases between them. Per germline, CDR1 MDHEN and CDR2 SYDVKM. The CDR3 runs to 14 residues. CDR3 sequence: CASSLGGSNEKLFF. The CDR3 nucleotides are TGTGCCAGCAGTTTGGGAGGCTCTAATGAAAAACTGTTTTTT.

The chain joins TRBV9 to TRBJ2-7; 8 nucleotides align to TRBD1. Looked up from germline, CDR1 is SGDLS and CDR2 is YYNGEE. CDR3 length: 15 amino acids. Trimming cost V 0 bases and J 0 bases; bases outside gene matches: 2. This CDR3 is CASSVETGASYEQYF. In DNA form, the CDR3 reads TGTGCCAGCAGCGTAGAGACAGGGGCCTCCTACGAGCAGTACTTC.